This TCR beta chain comes out of a study of shared clonotypes between healthy human individuals. The naive CD8 fraction comprised CD45RO-negative cells positively selected for CCR7 and excluded terminally differentiated effector memory CD45RA+ cells. CDR3 length: 14 residues. Germline V gene sequence: CDR1 MNHNS, CDR2 SASEGT. The J segment lost 6 bases and the V segment lost 1 base, leaving 3 bases of the junction unmatched. An even split of each subset's genomic DNA across several immunoSEQ plates was performed. Here immunoSEQ multiplex PCR was the method, and the copy in TCRdb shows in-frame clones only, minus some. This sample has over 2,000,000 clones, with around 95% found just once.

Specimen: naive CD8+ T cells from PBMCs. V and J are TRBV6-1 and TRBJ1-5; TRBD1 agrees at 7 bases. This sequence was found in a man between 18 and 35 years old in good health. Some clones in this sample may be carry-over from other donors' samples. The CDR3 DNA follows: TGTGCCAGCAGTGAAGAACAGGGGAGTCAGCCCCAGCATTTT. Amino acids: CASSEEQGSQPQHF.